What follows are 4 T cell receptor beta chains derived from one specimen sequenced in a study of naive CD8 T cells in extremely preterm neonates. Using immunoSEQ multiplex PCR, the repertoire was profiled, and TCRdb retains in-frame clones only, with some absent. This sample has thousands of clones, with approximately 97% found just once. The sample consisted of naive CD8+ T cells from blood. The receptor source for this set is a human donor in good health.

This clone was seen just once. The rearrangement uses TRBV7-9 and TRBJ2-7, with 9 bases aligning to TRBD1. CDR1 and CDR2 (germline): SEHNR, FQNEAQ (reference sequence). V shed 5 bases and J 7 bases; nucleotides not matched to a gene: 12. This CDR3 region has 15 residues. This CDR3 is CASSPSGQGRNEQYF. The DNA for the CDR3 is TGTGCCAGCAGCCCGTCGGGACAGGGCAGGAATGAGCAGTACTTC.

The rearrangement joins TRBV10-3 to TRBJ2-1, with 8 nucleotides matching TRBD2. The V and J ends lost 11 bases and 0 bases, in that order; junction bases with no gene match: 12. CDR1 is ENHRY and CDR2 is SYGVKD in the germline V gene. The CDR3 totals 16 residues. The CDR3 nucleotides are TGTGCCTCTGGGGCTAGCGGGTTGAGCTCCTACAATGAGCAGTTCTTC. Protein: CASGASGLSSYNEQFF.

This chain connects TRBV5-1 to TRBJ1-1; 7 bases are a match to TRBD1. Germline loops: CDR1 SGHRS, CDR2 YFSETQ. Trimming cost V 4 bases and J 3 bases; bases outside gene matches: 15. CDR3 length: 17 residues. The CDR3 loop is CASSQTGSPHRDTEAFF. The CDR3, as DNA: TGCGCCAGCAGCCAGACAGGGTCACCTCATCGGGACACTGAAGCTTTCTTT.

The CDR3: CASGARDRGAFF. Here the CDR3 DNA reads TGTGCCAGCGGCGCCCGGGACAGGGGAGCTTTCTTT. The chain combines TRBV2 with TRBJ1-1, with 10 bases identical to TRBD1. V was pared by 8 bases and J by 10 bases, with 7 bases of the junction left unmatched. The CDR3 is 12 amino acids. CDR1 is SNHLY, CDR2 FYNNEI, per germline.